Listed below are T cell receptor beta chains from one sample, sequenced in a study of control samples from healthy donors and cancer patients. Data came from immunoSEQ multiplex PCR; TCRdb stores just in-frame clones and leaves some out. This sample has around 140,000 clones, with about 90% found just once. Sequences were obtained from blood. Source of these receptors: a woman aged 45-65 years in good health. Both conserved end residues are part of each CDR3. A D gene is named only where the DNA matches it firmly. Clone size is shown for a subset of rows, as once, few, many or a class of expanded clone.

abundance: NA; d_gene: TRBD1; j_gene: TRBJ2-1; v_gene: TRBV18; CDR3aa: CASSPFGTVDEQFF; CDR3nt: TGTGCCAGCTCACCATTCGGGACAGTGGATGAGCAGTTCTTC
abundance: NA; d_gene: NA; j_gene: TRBJ1-5; v_gene: TRBV25-1; CDR3aa: CASSETKYHQPQHF; CDR3nt: TGTGCCAGCAGTGAAACTAAGTACCATCAGCCCCAGCATTTT
abundance: once; d_gene: NA; j_gene: TRBJ2-7; v_gene: TRBV6-1; CDR3aa: CASSEPLSRGEQYF; CDR3nt: TGTGCCAGCAGTGAACCCCTGTCCCGTGGCGAGCAGTACTTC
abundance: NA; d_gene: NA; j_gene: TRBJ2-7; v_gene: TRBV5-1; CDR3aa: CASSSQGGGSGYEQYF; CDR3nt: TGCGCCAGCAGCTCACAGGGAGGTGGATCGGGATACGAGCAGTACTTC
abundance: NA; d_gene: NA; j_gene: TRBJ1-1; v_gene: TRBV27; CDR3aa: CASREGTRNTEAFF; CDR3nt: TGTGCCAGCAGGGAAGGGACACGGAACACTGAAGCTTTCTTT
abundance: NA; d_gene: NA; j_gene: TRBJ1-1; v_gene: TRBV6-6; CDR3aa: CASSPTGPRTEAFF; CDR3nt: TGTGCCAGCAGTCCCACAGGGCCCCGCACTGAAGCTTTCTTT
abundance: NA; d_gene: NA; j_gene: TRBJ1-1; v_gene: TRBV5-4; CDR3aa: CASSLGDRADAFF; CDR3nt: TGTGCCAGCAGCTTGGGGGACCGGGCTGACGCTTTCTTT
abundance: NA; d_gene: TRBD1; j_gene: TRBJ1-2; v_gene: TRBV5-1; CDR3aa: CASSLGTGNYGYTF; CDR3nt: TGCGCCAGCAGCCTAGGGACAGGAAACTATGGCTACACCTTC
abundance: NA; d_gene: TRBD2; j_gene: TRBJ2-2; v_gene: TRBV19; CDR3aa: CASSTPSRRGVAPSTGELFF; CDR3nt: TGTGCCAGTAGCACCCCCTCCCGGCGGGGGGTGGCCCCGAGCACCGGGGAGCTGTTTTTT
abundance: once; d_gene: TRBD1; j_gene: TRBJ1-5; v_gene: TRBV19; CDR3aa: CASSIDRGPSQPQHF; CDR3nt: TGTGCCAGTAGTATAGACAGGGGGCCTAGTCAGCCCCAGCATTTT
abundance: NA; d_gene: NA; j_gene: TRBJ2-5; v_gene: TRBV6-5; CDR3aa: CASSWTGRRETQYF; CDR3nt: TGTGCCAGCAGCTGGACTGGCCGGAGGGAGACCCAGTACTTC
abundance: NA; d_gene: NA; j_gene: TRBJ2-7; v_gene: TRBV5-5; CDR3aa: CASSLGGKAPYEQYF; CDR3nt: TGTGCCAGCAGCTTGGGGGGCAAGGCCCCCTACGAGCAGTACTTC
abundance: NA; d_gene: TRBD1; j_gene: TRBJ1-1; v_gene: TRBV28; CDR3aa: CASSLAGGNTEAFF; CDR3nt: TGTGCCAGCAGTTTGGCAGGGGGTAACACTGAAGCTTTCTTT
abundance: NA; d_gene: NA; j_gene: TRBJ2-2; v_gene: TRBV5-1; CDR3aa: CASSLGGSTNTGELFF; CDR3nt: TGCGCCAGCAGCTTGGGTGGCAGTACGAACACCGGGGAGCTGTTTTTT
abundance: NA; d_gene: NA; j_gene: TRBJ2-5; v_gene: TRBV28; CDR3aa: CASSEPMGQLYQETQYF; CDR3nt: TGTGCCAGCAGTGAACCAATGGGGCAGCTGTACCAAGAGACCCAGTACTTC
abundance: once; d_gene: NA; j_gene: TRBJ1-5; v_gene: TRBV2; CDR3aa: CASKDSYSNQPQHF; CDR3nt: TGTGCCAGCAAGGACAGTTATAGCAATCAGCCCCAGCATTTT
abundance: NA; d_gene: NA; j_gene: TRBJ1-5; v_gene: TRBV30; CDR3aa: CAWSTGMDQPQHF; CDR3nt: TGTGCCTGGAGTACAGGGATGGATCAGCCCCAGCATTTT
abundance: NA; d_gene: TRBD2; j_gene: TRBJ2-3; v_gene: TRBV6-5; CDR3aa: CASSPRLAWDTQYF; CDR3nt: TGTGCCAGCAGTCCACGACTAGCTTGGGATACGCAGTATTTT
abundance: NA; d_gene: TRBD2; j_gene: TRBJ2-3; v_gene: TRBV5-8; CDR3aa: CASSLERTRGSDTQYF; CDR3nt: TGTGCCAGCAGCTTGGAGCGGACTAGGGGATCAGATACGCAGTATTTT
abundance: NA; d_gene: TRBD1; j_gene: TRBJ1-5; v_gene: TRBV19; CDR3aa: CASSTGGTNQPQHF; CDR3nt: TGTGCCAGTAGTACAGGGGGGACCAATCAGCCCCAGCATTTT
abundance: NA; d_gene: NA; j_gene: TRBJ1-1; v_gene: TRBV7-9; CDR3aa: CASSRTPGSGSMNTEAFF; CDR3nt: TGTGCCAGCAGCCGAACCCCGGGATCAGGTTCCATGAACACTGAAGCTTTCTTT
abundance: NA; d_gene: TRBD2; j_gene: TRBJ2-7; v_gene: TRBV13; CDR3aa: CASSLGAGRAGEQYF; CDR3nt: TGTGCCAGCAGCTTAGGTGCCGGGAGGGCCGGCGAGCAGTACTTC
abundance: NA; d_gene: NA; j_gene: TRBJ2-5; v_gene: TRBV3-1/TRBV3-2; CDR3aa: CASSQDGSRETQYF; CDR3nt: TGTGCCAGCAGCCAAGATGGCAGCCGGGAGACCCAGTACTTC
abundance: NA; d_gene: NA; j_gene: TRBJ1-2; v_gene: TRBV28; CDR3aa: CASSSKIGYTF; CDR3nt: TGTGCCAGCAGTTCAAAGATCGGCTACACCTTC
abundance: NA; d_gene: TRBD2; j_gene: TRBJ2-3; v_gene: TRBV2; CDR3aa: CASSSGKTDTQYF; CDR3nt: TGTGCCAGCTCTAGCGGGAAGACAGATACGCAGTATTTT
abundance: NA; d_gene: NA; j_gene: TRBJ1-6; v_gene: TRBV3-1/TRBV3-2; CDR3aa: CASSFGRNNSPLHF; CDR3nt: TGTGCCAGCAGCTTCGGTCGTAATAATTCACCCCTCCACTTT
abundance: few; d_gene: NA; j_gene: TRBJ1-2; v_gene: TRBV19; CDR3aa: CASIGPPSYGYTF; CDR3nt: TGTGCCAGTATTGGCCCCCCCTCGTATGGCTACACCTTC
abundance: NA; d_gene: TRBD1; j_gene: TRBJ2-7; v_gene: TRBV7-8; CDR3aa: CASSIQGAVSYEQYF; CDR3nt: TGTGCCAGCAGCATACAGGGGGCGGTCTCCTACGAGCAGTACTTC
abundance: NA; d_gene: NA; j_gene: TRBJ1-2; v_gene: TRBV28; CDR3aa: CASSFGVRGYTF; CDR3nt: TGTGCCAGCAGTTTTGGGGTTCGTGGCTACACCTTC